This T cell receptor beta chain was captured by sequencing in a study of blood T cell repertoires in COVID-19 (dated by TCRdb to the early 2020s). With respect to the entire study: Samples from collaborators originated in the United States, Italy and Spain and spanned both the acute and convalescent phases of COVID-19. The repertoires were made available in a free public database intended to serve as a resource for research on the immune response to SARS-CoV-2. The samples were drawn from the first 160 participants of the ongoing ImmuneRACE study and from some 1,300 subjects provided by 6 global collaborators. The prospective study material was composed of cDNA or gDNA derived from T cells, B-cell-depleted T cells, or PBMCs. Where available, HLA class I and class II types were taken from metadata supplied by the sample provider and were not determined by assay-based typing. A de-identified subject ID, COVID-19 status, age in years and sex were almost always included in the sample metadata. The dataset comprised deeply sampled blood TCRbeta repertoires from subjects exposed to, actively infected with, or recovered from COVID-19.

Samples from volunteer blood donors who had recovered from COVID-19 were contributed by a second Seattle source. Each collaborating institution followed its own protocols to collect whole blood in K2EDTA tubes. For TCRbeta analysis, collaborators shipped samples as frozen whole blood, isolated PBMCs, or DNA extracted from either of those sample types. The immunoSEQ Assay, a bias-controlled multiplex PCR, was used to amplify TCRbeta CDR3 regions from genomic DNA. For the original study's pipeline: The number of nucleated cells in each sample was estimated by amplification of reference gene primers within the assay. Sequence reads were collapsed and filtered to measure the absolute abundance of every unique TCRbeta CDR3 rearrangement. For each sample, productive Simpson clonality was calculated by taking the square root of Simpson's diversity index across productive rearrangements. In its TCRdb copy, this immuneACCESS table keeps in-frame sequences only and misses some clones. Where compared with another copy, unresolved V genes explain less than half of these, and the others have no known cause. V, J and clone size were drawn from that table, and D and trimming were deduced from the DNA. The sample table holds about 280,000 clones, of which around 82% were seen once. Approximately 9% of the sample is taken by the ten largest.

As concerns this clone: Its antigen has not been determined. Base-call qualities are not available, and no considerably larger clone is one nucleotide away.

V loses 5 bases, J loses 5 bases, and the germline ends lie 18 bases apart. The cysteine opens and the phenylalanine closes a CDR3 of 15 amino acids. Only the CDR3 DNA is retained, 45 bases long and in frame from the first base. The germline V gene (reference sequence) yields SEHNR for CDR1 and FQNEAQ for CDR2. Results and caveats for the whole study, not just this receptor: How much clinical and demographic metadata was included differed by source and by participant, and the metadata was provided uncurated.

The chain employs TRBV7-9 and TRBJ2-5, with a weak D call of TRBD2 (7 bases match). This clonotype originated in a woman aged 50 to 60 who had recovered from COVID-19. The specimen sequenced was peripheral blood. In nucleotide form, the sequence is TGTGCCAGCAGCGGCGGAGGGGGGGATTGGGAGACCCAGTACTTC. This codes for CASSGGGGDWETQYF.